This T cell receptor beta chain derives from a study of cytomegalovirus exposure and HLA in healthy donors (dated by TCRdb to the late 2010s). About the study as a whole: According to an earlier analysis of 587 of the donors, about 170 million T cells yielded over 90 million unique TCR beta sequences and approximately 300 Gb of sequence data. An early release covering 500 to 750 HLA-typed donors comprised approximately 290 gigabases of sequencing data and around 86 million unique TCR sequences. Of the 350 to 400 genotyped donors, around 81% fell in the genetic ancestry cluster associated with self-reported Caucasian donors. The study was designed to test whether signatures of past pathogen exposure could be identified by cataloging public T cell receptors. The study profiled the T cell repertoires of some 610 subjects by immunosequencing and related them to cytomegalovirus serostatus. Along with the roughly 670-subject first cohort, a separate validation cohort of over a hundred different subjects was used. The study combined high-throughput TCR immunosequencing, statistical association of individual TCRs with disease status, and machine learning to predict cytomegalovirus infection status. In a later analysis, previously published TCR beta repertoires from about 670 donors were re-analyzed and high-resolution HLA genotyping was added so that TCR occurrence patterns could be studied. In the later analysis, no new phenotypic data were used to find candidate immune exposures; instead, reliance was placed on TCR beta sequences and their occurrence across donors. An earlier analysis of fewer than 700 of the donors applied high-throughput TCR beta sequencing to assess whether each TCR beta V gene segment acted as functional or pseudogenic. Donor age, sex, ethnicity and CMV serostatus were collected together with the repertoire data. In a later genetic analysis, genome-wide SNP genotypes for about 65% of the roughly 700 donors were used, and that subset was treated as a discovery cohort. Every repertoire in the discovery cohort had been generated on one and the same sequencing platform. HLA typing covered class I and class II loci at four-digit resolution. Typing coverage varied by locus: roughly 629-640 donors for A, B, C, DRB1 and DQB1; approximately 500 for DQA1; more than 600 for DPA1; under 490 for DPB1. Because of strong linkage in the cohort, four or five DR-DQ haplotypes were treated as single units for association and clustering. Across approximately 420 genotyped donors of the cohort, an average of approximately 240,000 unique TCR beta nucleotide sequences per donor were sequenced, and 15% to 20% of those sequences were non-productive.

Worth noting for this clone: Its antigen specificity is not known. No clone much larger than this one lies a single base away; base qualities are absent.

The cohort consisted of 666 healthy bone marrow donors. Cohort members were all nominally healthy when sampled, although unrecorded immune exposures were likely present. The donor tested CMV seronegative and was one of the 352 seronegative cohort members. A peripheral blood sample was collected from each donor, and TCR beta sequencing was performed on peripheral blood mononuclear cells. Genomic DNA extraction from the blood cell samples was performed with the Qiagen DNeasy Blood Extraction Kit. V sheds 4 bases and J sheds 6 bases, leaving 14 bases between their ends. The CDR3 runs 13 residues from the cysteine to the phenylalanine. The DNA shown is the 39-base CDR3, in frame from base 1. Looking up the germline V gene (reference sequence) yields CDR1 SGHKS and CDR2 YYEKEE. The library came from the immunoSEQ multiplex PCR assay. For the multiplex PCR, a mixture combining 60 forward primers for TCR Vbeta segments and 13 reverse primers for TCR Jbeta segments was used. The CDR3 region of rearranged TCR beta genes was amplified from genomic DNA by a multiplex PCR assay. The amplified TCR beta libraries were sequenced on the Illumina HiSeq System as 87-base-pair reads. Turning to the authors' computational methods: Across the 600 to 700 repertoires, a later analysis counted roughly 84 million unique TCR beta chains, roughly 11 million of which were shared by at least two donors. Raw reads were error-corrected and collapsed into unique sequences by a nearest-neighbor algorithm in which closely related sequences were merged to remove PCR and sequencing errors. CDR3 sequences were aligned to IMGT reference sequences to assign V, D and J gene segments. For a sequence to be retained, at least a six-nucleotide match to both a V gene segment and a J gene segment was required. A rearrangement counted as productive if the CDR3 had no stop codons and remained in frame with V and J, and every other rearrangement counted as non-productive. Following IMGT convention, CDR3 was defined as the stretch from the second conserved V-encoded cysteine up to the conserved J-encoded phenylalanine. In an earlier analysis of around 640 of the donors, sequences lacking an unambiguous match to a single V gene segment were excluded. An earlier analysis of about 600 of the donors called V segments functional above 56.7% productive rearrangements and segregating when the between-donor standard deviation exceeded 5%. A statistical classification framework was built for diagnosing cytomegalovirus status from the catalog of TCR beta chain sequences. In a later analysis, TCR nucleotide sequences were compared against IMGT/GENE-DB human TR gene sequences so that V and J genes could be assigned. A later analysis assigned CDR3 sequences and most-parsimonious VDJ recombination scenarios with the TCRdist pipeline. In a later analysis, every TCR beta chain was defined by the combination of its CDR3 amino acid sequence and its V-gene family, and reads without a unique V-gene family were dropped. A later analysis removed over 500 highly shared, low-generation-probability nucleotide sequences to deal with suspected cross-contamination and a sequencing artifact. For each public chain, a later analysis derived a clonal expansion index from normalized ranks of inferred template counts within each repertoire. In a later analysis, generation probabilities were computed using a VDJ recombination model fitted to out-of-frame rearrangements, and the results were checked against IGoR. In a later analysis, hypergeometric tests were used to score TCR-TCR, TCR-HLA and TCR-CMV co-occurrence, with a repertoire-size bias correction applied to TCR pairs. In a later analysis, false discovery rates were estimated by permuting HLA or CMV assignments 20 times. In a later analysis, co-occurring TCRs were grouped with DBSCAN, and TCRdist sequence similarity was added when clustering was performed within HLA-allele-positive subsets. Repertoires with fewer than 30,000 or more than 120,000 public chains, plus five repertoires with anomalous nucleotide sharing, were excluded from co-occurrence clustering. This immuneACCESS table, as held by TCRdb, lists in-frame sequences with V and J called but not all clones. Of the missing ones, under half trace to an unresolved V gene in checked studies; the others have no known cause. That table furnishes V, J and clone size, whereas the DNA furnished D and trimming. For this sample the table gives under 150,000 clones, of which about 69% were detected only once. Roughly 3.1% of the sample rests with the top ten.

Broader findings and caveats from the paper: The classifier was reported to diagnose cytomegalovirus status with high specificity and sensitivity in both the original and validation cohorts. While some public TCRs were present in many individuals, most TCR sequences turned up only very rarely across donors. In a later analysis, HLA-associated TCR beta chains were found to be more clonally expanded and to have lower generation probabilities than equally common non-associated chains. The study listed 170 or so TCR beta chains as associated with cytomegalovirus. According to a later analysis, parvovirus B19, influenza, CMV and Epstein-Barr virus appeared linked to several top co-occurrence clusters. A later analysis associated 15,000 to 20,000 TCR beta sequences with specific HLA alleles at a false discovery rate of 0.05. Linkage disequilibrium might explain the correlated functional status among segregating V segments, but an unknown experimental factor could not be ruled out. Around 16 rarely observed V segments, including chromosome 9 orphons, were excluded from the earlier analysis of a few hundred of the donors because counts were too low. Because some donors lacked HLA typing at each locus, the association tests relied only on the typed subset. A later genetic analysis reported fewer N-insertions in productive TCRs among donors in an Asian-associated ancestry cluster than the approximately 700-donor mean. Some IMGT-functional V segments, including TRBV6-2 and TRBV6-3, could not be distinguished by the 87-base-pair reads and were therefore excluded. For the cohort, immune exposure information was limited to CMV serostatus. A further reported finding was that TCR beta sequences accurately predicted the HLA-A and HLA-B alleles for most subjects in the first cohort. Only TCR beta chains were sequenced in this cohort, and the absence of alpha or paired-chain data limited detectable features. In vitro tests confirmed that a few of the cytomegalovirus-associated TCR beta chains recognize cytomegalovirus antigens. When HLA alleles, especially DR and DQ, strongly co-occurred, TCR associations were difficult to assign to individual alleles. An earlier analysis of some 590 of the donors showed that most TCR beta V segments appeared in productive rearrangements either about 87% or about 30% of the time, which broadly matched IMGT annotations. An association between a missense DCLRE1C variant and V-gene and J-gene trimming of TCR beta chains was found in a later genetic analysis and replicated in an independent cohort. A later analysis found that most CMV-associated TCR beta chains appeared HLA-restricted, with HLA associations seemingly driven largely by CMV exposure. It was suggested by the authors that the approach could potentially be generalized to other disease states and immunological phenotypes. A cluster of highly shared sequence variants was judged likely to represent a technical artifact of the sequencing pipeline. Sequencing depth was assumed to be roughly uniform across donors in the presence/absence analyses, though that assumption may not hold. According to a later analysis, TCR association rates differed among HLA loci, with DRB1 alleles showing the most associated TCRs and HLA-C alleles showing the fewest.

Sample: PBMCs. The sequence links TRBV5-5 to TRBJ2-7; the D gene identity is not certain. This clonotype was sampled from a young man in good health and CMV-seronegative. In nucleotides, the sequence is TGTGCCAGCAGCCGTATGCCCTCGGGCGAGCAGTACTTC. It codes for CASSRMPSGEQYF.